One sample yielded the 2 T cell receptor beta chains listed below, sequenced in a study of CD8 T cells in Susac syndrome. After extraction with the RNeasy kit, about 0.5 to 1 ug of the RNA was reverse transcribed using random hexamers. TCRdb re-derived calls from the immunoSEQ multiplex PCR reads in MiXCR, one entry per CDR3 protein. The table has about 80,000 distinct CDR3 sequences, 95% to 97% seen once; the top ten hold approximately 0.42%. The sequenced sample consisted of CD8+ T cells from PBMCs. These receptor sequences come from a human donor with Susac syndrome.

This clonotype was found once. V and J are TRBV5-6 and TRBJ1-2, with unresolved D. Germline CDR1 SGHDT, CDR2 YYEEEE. Trimming removed 0 bases at V and 11 bases at J, with 8 bases between. This CDR3 region has 11 residues. CDR3: CASSLGLLYTF. The CDR3 nucleotides read TGTGCCAGCAGCTTGGGATTACTGTACACCTTC.

J is TRBJ1-4 and V is TRBV29-1; D perhaps matches TRBD1 (6 bases). Deletions cut 7 bases from V and 12 bases from J, with 24 bases between. The CDR3 extends over 14 amino acids. Germline V CDR1 and CDR2: SQVTM, ANQGSEA. The CDR3 DNA reads as TGCAGCGGCACGGACAGTCTTTACCCGGGGGAACTGTTTTTT. Protein: CSGTDSLYPGELFF. The full variable domain, its missing parts supplied by reference TRBV29-1 and TRBJ1-4, is SAVISQKPSRDICQRGTSLTIQCQVDSQVTMMFWYRQQPGQSLTLIATANQGSEATYESGFVIDKFPISRPNLTFSTLTVSNMSPEDSSIYLCSGTDSLYPGELFFGSGTQLSVL.